What follows is one T cell receptor (beta chain) and its context. CDR1 is SGHDN, CDR2 FVKESK, per germline. V was pared by 4 bases and J by 8 bases, with 15 bases of the junction left unmatched. This CDR3 has 18 residues. This sample is part of a study of blood T cell repertoires in COVID-19. Authors' processing steps: Amplified reference gene primers provided the basis for estimating nucleated cell counts. Using immunoSEQ multiplex PCR, the repertoire was profiled, and TCRdb retains in-frame clones only, with some absent. Clonal size and the V and J genes are those of that table, whereas D and trimming came from the DNA. This sample has under 300,000 clones, with roughly four fifths found just once.

V and J are TRBV14 and TRBJ2-1, with 12 bases identical to TRBD2. The TCR was taken from a woman younger than 30 with acute or convalescent COVID-19. Sequences were obtained from peripheral blood. The CDR3 bases are TGTGCCAGCAGCCCAGGGACTAGCGGGTCTCTTTTATTGGATGAGCAGTTCTTC. Translation: CASSPGTSGSLLLDEQFF.